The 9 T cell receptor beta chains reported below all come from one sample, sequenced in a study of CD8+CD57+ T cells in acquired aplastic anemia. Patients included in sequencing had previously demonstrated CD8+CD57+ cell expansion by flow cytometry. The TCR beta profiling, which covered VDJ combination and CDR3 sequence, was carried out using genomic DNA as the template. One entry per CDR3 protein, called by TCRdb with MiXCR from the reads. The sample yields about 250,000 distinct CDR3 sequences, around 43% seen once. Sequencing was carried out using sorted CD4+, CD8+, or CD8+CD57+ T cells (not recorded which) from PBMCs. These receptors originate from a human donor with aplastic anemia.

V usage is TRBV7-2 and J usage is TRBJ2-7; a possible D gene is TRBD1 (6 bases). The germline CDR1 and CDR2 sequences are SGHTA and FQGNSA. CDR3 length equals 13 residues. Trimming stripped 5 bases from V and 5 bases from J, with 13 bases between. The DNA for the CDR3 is TGTGCCAGCAGCCCCATGGGGGCTCACGAGCAGTACTTC. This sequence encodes CASSPMGAHEQYF.

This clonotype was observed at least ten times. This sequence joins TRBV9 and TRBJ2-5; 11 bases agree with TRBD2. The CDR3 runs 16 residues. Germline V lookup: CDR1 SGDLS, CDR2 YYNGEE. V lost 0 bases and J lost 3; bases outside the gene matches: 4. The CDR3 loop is CASSVDSGRVKETQYF. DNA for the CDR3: TGTGCCAGCAGCGTAGATAGCGGGAGGGTCAAAGAGACCCAGTACTTC. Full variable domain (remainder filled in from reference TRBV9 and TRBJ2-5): DSGVTQTPKHLITATGQRVTLRCSPRSGDLSVYWYQQSLDQGLQFLIQYYNGEERAKGNILERFSAQQFPDLHSELNLSSLELGDSALYFCASSVDSGRVKETQYFGPGTRLLVL.

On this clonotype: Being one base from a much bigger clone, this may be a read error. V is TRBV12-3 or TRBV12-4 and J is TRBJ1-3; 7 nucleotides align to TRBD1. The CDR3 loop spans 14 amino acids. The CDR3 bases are TGTGCCAGCAGCACGACAGGGTGGGGAAACACCATGTATTTT. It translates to CASSTTGWGNTMYF.

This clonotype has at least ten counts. The CDR3 region has the DNA TGTGCCAGCAGTGAATTCAAACTTGGACAGGGAACGGATGGCTACACCTTC. Residues: CASSEFKLGQGTDGYTF. The rearrangement joins TRBV6-1 to TRBJ1-2, with 8 bases matching TRBD1. V gave up 2 bases and J gave up 6 bases; unmatched junction bases: 14. The germline V gene encodes CDR1 MNHNS and CDR2 SASEGT. The CDR3 sequence is 17 residues long.

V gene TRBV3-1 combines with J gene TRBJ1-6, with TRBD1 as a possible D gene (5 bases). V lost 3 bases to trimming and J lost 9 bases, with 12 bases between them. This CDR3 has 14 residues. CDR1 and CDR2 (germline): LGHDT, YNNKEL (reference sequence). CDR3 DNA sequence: TGTGCCAGCAGCCACAGGGAGACGCGTTCACCCCTCCACTTT. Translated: CASSHRETRSPLHF.

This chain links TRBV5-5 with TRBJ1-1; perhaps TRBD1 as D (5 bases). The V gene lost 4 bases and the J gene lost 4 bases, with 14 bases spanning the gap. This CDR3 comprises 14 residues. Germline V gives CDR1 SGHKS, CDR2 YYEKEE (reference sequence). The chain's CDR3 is CASSPTQDGTEAFF. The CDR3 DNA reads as TGTGCCAGCAGCCCTACACAGGACGGCACTGAAGCTTTCTTT. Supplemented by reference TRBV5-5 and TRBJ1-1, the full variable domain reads DAGVTQSPTHLIKTRGQQVTLRCSPISGHKSVSWYQQVLGQGPQFIFQYYEKEERGRGNFPDRFSARQFPNYSSELNVNALLLGDSALYLCASSPTQDGTEAFFGQGTRLTVV.

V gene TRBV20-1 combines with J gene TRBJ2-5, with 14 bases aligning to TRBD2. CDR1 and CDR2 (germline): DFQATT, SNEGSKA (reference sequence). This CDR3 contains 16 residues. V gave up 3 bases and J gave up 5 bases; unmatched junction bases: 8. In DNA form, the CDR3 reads TGCAGTGCTAGCGAGGGGACTAGCGGGAGCTATGAGACCCAGTACTTC. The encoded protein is CSASEGTSGSYETQYF.

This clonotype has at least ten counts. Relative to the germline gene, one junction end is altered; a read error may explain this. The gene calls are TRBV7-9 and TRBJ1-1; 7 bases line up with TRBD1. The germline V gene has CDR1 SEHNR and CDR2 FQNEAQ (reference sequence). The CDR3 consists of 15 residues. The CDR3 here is CASSSTTTGNAEAFF. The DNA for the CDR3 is TGTGCCAGCAGCTCGACAACGACAGGGAACGCTGAAGCTTTCTTT.

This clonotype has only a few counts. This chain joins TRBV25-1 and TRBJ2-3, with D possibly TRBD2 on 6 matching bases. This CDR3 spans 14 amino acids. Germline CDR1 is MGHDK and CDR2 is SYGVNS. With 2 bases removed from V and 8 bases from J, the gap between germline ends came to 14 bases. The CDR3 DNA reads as TGTGCCAGCAGTGAACCCCGAGGAGGGGCTACGCAGTATTTT. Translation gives CASSEPRGGATQYF.